These 17 T cell receptor beta chains share one sample of origin, sequenced in a study of circulating and synovial CD4+ cells in juvenile arthritis. Some clones are missing from TCRdb's copy, which holds only in-frame ones; the method was immunoSEQ multiplex PCR. The data contain about 1,800 clones, over 75% of them singletons. The sample comprised HLA-DR+ CD4+ T cells from blood. The subset here: circulating pathogenic-like lymphocytes, sorted as HLA-DR+CD14-CD3+CD4+CD25low/- blood T cells. The origin of the receptors is a human patient with juvenile idiopathic arthritis. Some clones in this sample may be carry-over from other donors' samples.

This rearrangement joins TRBV6-5 to TRBJ2-7; D is unresolved. Trimming cost V 10 bases and J 0 bases, with 13 bases left between them. The germline CDR1 and CDR2 sequences are MNHEY and SVGAGI. This CDR3 is built from 13 residues. The CDR3 sequence: CATFGGDSYEQYF. CDR3 nucleotides: TGTGCCACTTTCGGCGGAGACTCCTACGAGCAGTACTTC.

In nucleotides, the CDR3 is TGTGCCAGTAGTATAGGGCAGATGAACACTGAAGCTTTCTTT. Protein sequence: CASSIGQMNTEAFF. J is TRBJ1-1 and V is TRBV19; D remains unclear. With 1 base removed from V and 0 bases from J, the gap between germline ends came to 6 bases. Germline CDR1 and CDR2: LNHDA and SQIVND (reference sequence). CDR3 length: 14 residues.

The chain uses TRBV2 and TRBJ2-7, with 9 positions matching TRBD2. The CDR3 runs to 16 residues. Per germline, CDR1 SNHLY and CDR2 FYNNEI. J lost 0 bases, V lost 5 bases, and 8 bases had no gene match. The CDR3 loop reads CASSTGLARSSYEQYF. The DNA for the CDR3 is TGTGCCAGCAGTACTGGACTAGCGCGTAGCTCCTACGAGCAGTACTTC.

This clone occurred once. The gene calls are TRBV10-3 and TRBJ2-7; tentatively, D is TRBD2 (6 bases). V was pared by 6 bases and J by 1 base, with 16 bases between. Germline loops: CDR1 ENHRY, CDR2 SYGVKD. The CDR3 is made up of 15 amino acids. The CDR3 sequence is CAIRAWGDRSYEQYF. Written as DNA, the CDR3 is TGTGCCATCAGAGCATGGGGGGATCGGTCCTACGAGCAGTACTTC.

V is TRBV2 and J is TRBJ1-5; D is possibly TRBD1 (6 bases). This CDR3 region has 14 residues. Germline lookup yields CDR1 SNHLY and CDR2 FYNNEI. Deletions cut 9 bases from V and 4 bases from J, with 16 bases between. Here the CDR3 reads CASTLQGLNQPQHF. The CDR3, as DNA: TGTGCCAGTACTCTACAGGGCCTTAATCAGCCCCAGCATTTT.

The chain has TRBV18 and TRBJ1-1; possible D gene TRBD1, 6 bases. The CDR3 covers 15 residues. Germline V gene lookup returns CDR1 KGHSH and CDR2 LQKENI. The V end lost 3 bases, the J end lost 0 bases, and 11 bases lay between the germline ends. The CDR3, as DNA: TGTGCCAGCTCACCCCGGACAGCCGTGAACACTGAAGCTTTCTTT. This codes for CASSPRTAVNTEAFF.

The sample holds a few counts of this clone. The CDR3 here is CASSLGAAGRSTYEQYF. Written as DNA, the CDR3 is TGTGCCAGCAGCTTAGGGGCCGCGGGCAGATCCACCTACGAGCAGTACTTC. The V gene is TRBV7-2, the J gene TRBJ2-7, with D perhaps TRBD2 (5 bases). Germline V lookup: CDR1 SGHTA, CDR2 FQGNSA. The V end lost 1 base, the J end lost 2 bases, and 18 bases lay between the germline ends. The CDR3 contains 17 residues.

With regard to this clone: The same CDR3 can be traced to other DNA sequences in this sample. The chain recombines TRBV13 with TRBJ1-6; 7 nucleotides line up with TRBD1. Germline V CDR1 and CDR2: PRHDT, FYEKMQ (reference sequence). V dropped 5 bases and J dropped 2; count of bases not matched to a gene: 3. The CDR3 is made up of 15 amino acids. The CDR3 reads CASSQTGTYNSPLHF. The CDR3 DNA reads TGTGCCAGCAGCCAGACAGGGACCTATAATTCACCCCTCCACTTT.

The genes are TRBV19 and TRBJ1-5, with 7 positions matching TRBD1. The germline V gene encodes CDR1 LNHDA and CDR2 SQIVND (reference sequence). Trimming removed 5 bases from V and 7 bases from J; junction bases left unmatched: 2. The CDR3 spans 12 residues. CDR3 amino acids: CASSEQGQPQHF. The CDR3 nucleotides are TGTGCCAGTAGTGAACAGGGGCAGCCCCAGCATTTT.

For this clone: The same CDR3 also results from other DNA sequences found in this sample. This chain uses TRBV5-6 with TRBJ1-6; unclear D gene. The germline V gene has CDR1 SGHDT and CDR2 YYEEEE. The ends were cut back, 2 bases at V and 7 bases at J, with 13 bases in the middle. The CDR3 contains 15 residues. The CDR3: CASSFLEIRNSPLHF. CDR3 in DNA: TGTGCCAGCAGCTTCCTGGAGATTCGGAATTCACCCCTCCACTTT.

J is TRBJ1-1 and V is TRBV19; no clear D gene. Trimming shortened V by 6 bases and J by 5 bases, and 13 bases separated the two germline ends. The CDR3 spans 13 residues. Germline V lookup: CDR1 LNHDA, CDR2 SQIVND (reference sequence). The CDR3 reads CASSRSRETEAFF. The CDR3, as DNA: TGTGCCAGTAGCAGAAGTCGGGAGACTGAAGCTTTCTTT.

The chain has TRBV9 and TRBJ2-7, with TRBD1 matching over 8 bases. With 3 bases clipped from V and 2 bases from J, the junction kept 7 bases outside the gene matches. Per germline, CDR1 SGDLS and CDR2 YYNGEE. The CDR3 consists of 15 residues. The DNA for the CDR3 is TGTGCCAGCAGCGCCGGACAGGGTGGGACCTACGAGCAGTACTTC. It encodes CASSAGQGGTYEQYF.

This sequence joins TRBV7-9 and TRBJ2-7; no reliable D call. CDR1 is SEHNR, CDR2 FQNEAQ, per germline (reference sequence). The CDR3 loop spans 13 amino acids. Trimming took off 1 base at V and 3 bases at J, with 7 bases between the two ends. CDR3 DNA sequence: TGTGCCAGCAGCTTAGTTCCGGGCTACGAGCAGTACTTC. Its protein is CASSLVPGYEQYF.

V and J are TRBV6-1 and TRBJ2-5; TRBD1 matches 7 bases. Gene TRBJ2-7 matches the end of the DNA better, so the J call may be wrong. This CDR3 is 15 amino acids long. CDR1 and CDR2 (germline): MNHNS, SASEGT. CDR3 DNA sequence: TGTGCCAGCTCCCCCGGCGAGGGGGCAGCTTCCGAGCAGTACTTC. Amino acids: CASSPGEGAASEQYF.

About this clone: The same CDR3 is also encoded by other DNA sequences in this sample. This chain links TRBV30 with TRBJ1-6; 7 bases agree with TRBD1. Germline V gene sequence: CDR1 GTSNPN, CDR2 SVGIG (reference sequence). The CDR3 consists of 15 residues. V shed 1 base and J 13 bases; nucleotides not matched to a gene: 13. The CDR3 sequence: CAWSAPGQRYSPLHF. The CDR3 region has the DNA TGTGCCTGGAGTGCCCCGGGACAGCGCTACTCCCCCCTCCACTTT. Based on the CDR3 plus reference TRBV30 and TRBJ1-6, the full variable domain is SQTIHQWPATLVQPVGSPLSLECTVEGTSNPNLYWYRQAAGRGLQLLFYSVGIGQISSEVPQNLSASRPQDRQFILSSKKLLLSDSGFYLCAWSAPGQRYSPLHFGNGTRLTVT.

The chain is built from TRBV5-1 and TRBJ2-3, with TRBD2 identical over 11 bases. J was trimmed by 8 bases and V by 0 bases; bases with no gene match: 11. Germline assignment: CDR1 SGHRS and CDR2 YFSETQ. The CDR3 length is 17 residues. DNA of the CDR3: TGCGCCAGCAGCTTGGTGCCTAGCGGGGGGCCGACGTCTACGCAGTATTTT. Translating gives CASSLVPSGGPTSTQYF.

The chain is built from TRBV7-2 and TRBJ2-5, with D uncertain. The better agreement between TRBJ2-7 and the DNA end casts doubt on the J call. Germline assignment: CDR1 SGHTA and CDR2 FQGNSA. The CDR3 totals 12 residues. The CDR3 sequence: CASSLSSYEQYF. CDR3 bases: TGTGCCAGCAGCTTAAGCTCCTACGAGCAGTACTTC.